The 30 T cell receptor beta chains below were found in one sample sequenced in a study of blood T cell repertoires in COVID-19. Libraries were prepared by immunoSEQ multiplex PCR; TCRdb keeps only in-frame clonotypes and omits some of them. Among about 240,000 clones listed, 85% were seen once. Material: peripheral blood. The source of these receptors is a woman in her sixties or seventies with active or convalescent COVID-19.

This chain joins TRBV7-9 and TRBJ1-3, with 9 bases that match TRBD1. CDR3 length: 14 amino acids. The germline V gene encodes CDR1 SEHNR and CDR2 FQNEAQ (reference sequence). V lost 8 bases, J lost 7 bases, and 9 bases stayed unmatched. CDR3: CASGTWTGDNTIYF. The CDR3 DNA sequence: TGTGCCAGCGGGACCTGGACAGGGGACAACACCATATATTTT.

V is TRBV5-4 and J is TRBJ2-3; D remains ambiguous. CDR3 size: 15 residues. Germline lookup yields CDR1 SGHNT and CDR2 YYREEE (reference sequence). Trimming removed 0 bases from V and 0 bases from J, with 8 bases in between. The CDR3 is CASSLVALSTDTQYF. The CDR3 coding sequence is TGTGCCAGCAGCTTGGTCGCGCTAAGCACAGATACGCAGTATTTT.

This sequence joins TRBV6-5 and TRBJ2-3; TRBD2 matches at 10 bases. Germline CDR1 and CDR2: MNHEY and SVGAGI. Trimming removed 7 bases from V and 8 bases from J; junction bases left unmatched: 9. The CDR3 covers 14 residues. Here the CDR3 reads CASTLAGGGGTQYF. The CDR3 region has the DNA TGTGCCAGCACTTTAGCGGGAGGTGGGGGTACGCAGTATTTT.

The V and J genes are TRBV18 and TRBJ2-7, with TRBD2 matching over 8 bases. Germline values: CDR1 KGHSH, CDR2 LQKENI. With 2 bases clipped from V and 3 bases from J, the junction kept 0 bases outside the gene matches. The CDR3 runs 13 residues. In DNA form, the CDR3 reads TGTGCCAGCTCACCAGGGACTAGCTACGAGCAGTACTTC. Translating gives CASSPGTSYEQYF.

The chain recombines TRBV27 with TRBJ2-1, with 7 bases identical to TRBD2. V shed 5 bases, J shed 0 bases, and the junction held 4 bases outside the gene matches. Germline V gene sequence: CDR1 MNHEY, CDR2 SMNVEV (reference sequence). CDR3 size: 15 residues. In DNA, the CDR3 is TGTGCCAGCAGTCCCCGGGGGGACTCCTACAATGAGCAGTTCTTC. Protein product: CASSPRGDSYNEQFF.

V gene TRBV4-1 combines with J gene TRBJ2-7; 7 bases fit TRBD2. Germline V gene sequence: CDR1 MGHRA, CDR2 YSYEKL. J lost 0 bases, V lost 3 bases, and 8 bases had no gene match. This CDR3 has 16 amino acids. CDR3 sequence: CASSHQIGGSSYEQYF. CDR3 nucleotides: TGCGCCAGCAGCCACCAGATCGGCGGGAGCTCCTACGAGCAGTACTTC.

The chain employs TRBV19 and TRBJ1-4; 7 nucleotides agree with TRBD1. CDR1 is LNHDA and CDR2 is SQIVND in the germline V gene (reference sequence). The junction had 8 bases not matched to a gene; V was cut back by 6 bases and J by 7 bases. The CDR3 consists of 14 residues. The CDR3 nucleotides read TGTGCCAGTAGCGCCAAGGGGGACAGTGAAAAACTGTTTTTT. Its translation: CASSAKGDSEKLFF.

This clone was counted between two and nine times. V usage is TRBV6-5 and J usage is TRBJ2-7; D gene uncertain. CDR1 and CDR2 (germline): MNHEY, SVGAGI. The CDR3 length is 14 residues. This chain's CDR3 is CASSPTRHSSEQYV. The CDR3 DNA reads TGTGCCAGCAGTCCGACACGACACTCCTCCGAGCAGTACGTC.

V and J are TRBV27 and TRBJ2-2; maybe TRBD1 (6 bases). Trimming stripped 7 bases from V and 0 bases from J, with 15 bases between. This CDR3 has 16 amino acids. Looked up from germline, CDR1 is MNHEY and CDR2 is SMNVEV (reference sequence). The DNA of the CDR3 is TGTGCCAGCATCGCAAACAGGGTCACGAACACCGGGGAGCTGTTTTTT. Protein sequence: CASIANRVTNTGELFF.

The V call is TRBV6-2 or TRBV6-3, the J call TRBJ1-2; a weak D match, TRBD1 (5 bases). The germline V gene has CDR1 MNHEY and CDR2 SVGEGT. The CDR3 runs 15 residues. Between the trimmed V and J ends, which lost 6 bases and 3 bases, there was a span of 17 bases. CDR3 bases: TGTGCCAGCAGCGGGCCGAGACAGATACACTATGGCTACACCTTC. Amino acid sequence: CASSGPRQIHYGYTF.

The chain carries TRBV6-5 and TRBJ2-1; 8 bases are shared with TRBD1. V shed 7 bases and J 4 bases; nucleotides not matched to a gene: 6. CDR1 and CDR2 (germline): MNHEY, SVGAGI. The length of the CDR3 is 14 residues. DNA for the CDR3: TGTGCCAGCACCGGACAGGGTCGGTACAATGAGCAGTTCTTC. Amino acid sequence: CASTGQGRYNEQFF.

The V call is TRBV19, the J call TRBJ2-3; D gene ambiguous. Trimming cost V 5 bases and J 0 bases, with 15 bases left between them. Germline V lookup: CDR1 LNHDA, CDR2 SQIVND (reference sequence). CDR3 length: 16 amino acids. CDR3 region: CASSVLAEPSTDTQYF. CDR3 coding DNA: TGTGCCAGTAGTGTTCTCGCGGAGCCTAGCACAGATACGCAGTATTTT.

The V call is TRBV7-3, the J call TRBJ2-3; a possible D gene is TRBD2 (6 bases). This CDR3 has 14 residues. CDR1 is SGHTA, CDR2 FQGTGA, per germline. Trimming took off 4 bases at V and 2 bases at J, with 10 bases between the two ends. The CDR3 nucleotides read TGTGCCAGCAGCTACGGGAGAGTCACAGATACGCAGTATTTT. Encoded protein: CASSYGRVTDTQYF.

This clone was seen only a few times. The CDR3 loop is CASSTPTFSGGYTF. The CDR3, as DNA: TGTGCCAGTAGCACCCCTACTTTTTCCGGGGGCTACACCTTC. This chain joins TRBV19 and TRBJ1-2; D remains unclear. Germline CDR1 is LNHDA and CDR2 is SQIVND (reference sequence). V was clipped by 6 bases and J by 8 bases, with 19 bases between them. This CDR3 is 14 amino acids long. The full variable domain, its missing parts supplied by reference TRBV19 and TRBJ1-2, is DGGITQSPKYLFRKEGQNVTLSCEQNLNHDAMYWYRQDPGQGLRLIYYSQIVNDFQKGDIAEGYSVSREKKESFPLTVTSAQKNPTAFYLCASSTPTFSGGYTFGSGTRLTVV.

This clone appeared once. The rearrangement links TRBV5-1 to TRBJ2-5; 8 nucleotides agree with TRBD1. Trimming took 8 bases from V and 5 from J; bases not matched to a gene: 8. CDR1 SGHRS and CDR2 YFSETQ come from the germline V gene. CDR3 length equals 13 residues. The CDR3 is CASGQGERETQYF. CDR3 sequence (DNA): TGCGCCAGTGGACAGGGAGAACGGGAGACCCAGTACTTC. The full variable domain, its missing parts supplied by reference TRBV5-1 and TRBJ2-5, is KAGVTQTPRYLIKTRGQQVTLSCSPISGHRSVSWYQQTPGQGLQFLFEYFSETQRNKGNFPGRFSGRQFSNSRSEMNVSTLELGDSALYLCASGQGERETQYFGPGTRLLVL.

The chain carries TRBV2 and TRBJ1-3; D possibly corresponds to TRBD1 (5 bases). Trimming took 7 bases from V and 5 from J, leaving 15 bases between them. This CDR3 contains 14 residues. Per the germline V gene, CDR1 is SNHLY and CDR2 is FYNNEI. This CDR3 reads CASTRDSARNTIYF. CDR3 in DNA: TGTGCCAGCACCCGGGACTCGGCTCGAAACACCATATATTTT.

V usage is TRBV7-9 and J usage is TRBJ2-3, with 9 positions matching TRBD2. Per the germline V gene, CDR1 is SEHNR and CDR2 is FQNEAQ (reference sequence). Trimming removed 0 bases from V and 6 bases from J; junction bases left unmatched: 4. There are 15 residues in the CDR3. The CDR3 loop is CASSLASGGLDTQYF. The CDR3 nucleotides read TGTGCCAGCAGCTTAGCTAGCGGGGGATTGGATACGCAGTATTTT.

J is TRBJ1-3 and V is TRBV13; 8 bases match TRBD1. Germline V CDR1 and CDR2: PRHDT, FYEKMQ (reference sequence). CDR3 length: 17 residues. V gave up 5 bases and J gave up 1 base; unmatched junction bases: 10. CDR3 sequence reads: CASSPTDRELSGNTIYF. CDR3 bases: TGTGCCAGCAGCCCGACGGACAGGGAATTGTCTGGAAACACCATATATTTT.

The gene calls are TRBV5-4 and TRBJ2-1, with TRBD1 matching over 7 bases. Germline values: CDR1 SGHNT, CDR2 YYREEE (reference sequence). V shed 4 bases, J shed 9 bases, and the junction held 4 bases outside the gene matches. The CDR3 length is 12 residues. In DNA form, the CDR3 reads TGTGCCAGCAGCCAAGCAGGGGGTGAGCAGTTCTTC. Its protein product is CASSQAGGEQFF.

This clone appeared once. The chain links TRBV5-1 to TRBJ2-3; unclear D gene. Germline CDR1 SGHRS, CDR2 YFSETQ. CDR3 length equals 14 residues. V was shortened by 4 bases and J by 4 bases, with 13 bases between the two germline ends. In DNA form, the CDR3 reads TGCGCCAGCAGCCCGTCATTGGCACCAGATACGCAGTATTTT. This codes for CASSPSLAPDTQYF.

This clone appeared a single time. This CDR3 reads CASSLQGWGNSYNSPLHF. CDR3 nucleotides: TGCGCCAGCAGTCTCCAGGGGTGGGGAAACTCCTATAATTCACCCCTCCACTTT. The gene calls are TRBV10-2 and TRBJ1-6, with D tentatively TRBD1 (6 bases). Germline CDR1 and CDR2: WSHSY and SAAADI. V lost 5 bases, J lost 0 bases, and 17 bases lay in between. The CDR3 runs to 18 residues.

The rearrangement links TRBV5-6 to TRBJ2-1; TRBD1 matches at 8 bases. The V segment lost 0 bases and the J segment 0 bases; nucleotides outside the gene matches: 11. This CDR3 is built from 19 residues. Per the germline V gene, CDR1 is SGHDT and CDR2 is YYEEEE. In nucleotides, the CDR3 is TGTGCCAGCAGCTTGGCACCAACTCCCGGGACAGGCTCCTACAATGAGCAGTTCTTC. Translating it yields CASSLAPTPGTGSYNEQFF.

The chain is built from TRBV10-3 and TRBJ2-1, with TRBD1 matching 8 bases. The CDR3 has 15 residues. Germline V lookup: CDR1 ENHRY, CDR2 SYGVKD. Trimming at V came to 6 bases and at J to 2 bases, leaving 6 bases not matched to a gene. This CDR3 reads CAISQGAGAYNEQFF. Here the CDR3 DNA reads TGTGCCATCAGCCAGGGGGCAGGGGCCTACAATGAGCAGTTCTTC.

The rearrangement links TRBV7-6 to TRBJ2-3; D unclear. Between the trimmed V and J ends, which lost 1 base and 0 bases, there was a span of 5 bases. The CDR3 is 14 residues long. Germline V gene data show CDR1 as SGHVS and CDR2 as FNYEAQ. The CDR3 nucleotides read TGTGCCAGCAGCTTAGGACTTAGCACAGATACGCAGTATTTT. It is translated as CASSLGLSTDTQYF.

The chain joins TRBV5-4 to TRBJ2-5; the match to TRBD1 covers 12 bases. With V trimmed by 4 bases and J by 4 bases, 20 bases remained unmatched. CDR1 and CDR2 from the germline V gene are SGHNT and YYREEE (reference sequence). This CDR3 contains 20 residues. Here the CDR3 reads CASSRSSPGQGATPSETQYF. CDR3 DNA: TGTGCCAGCAGCCGTTCCTCTCCGGGACAGGGGGCGACTCCATCAGAGACCCAGTACTTC.

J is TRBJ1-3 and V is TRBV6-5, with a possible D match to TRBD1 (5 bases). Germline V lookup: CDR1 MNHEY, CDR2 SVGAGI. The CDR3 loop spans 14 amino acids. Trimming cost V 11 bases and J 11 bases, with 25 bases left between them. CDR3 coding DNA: TGTGCCGGATCCGCCGGCGGGGGAGAGTTAGCCATATATTTT. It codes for CAGSAGGGELAIYF.

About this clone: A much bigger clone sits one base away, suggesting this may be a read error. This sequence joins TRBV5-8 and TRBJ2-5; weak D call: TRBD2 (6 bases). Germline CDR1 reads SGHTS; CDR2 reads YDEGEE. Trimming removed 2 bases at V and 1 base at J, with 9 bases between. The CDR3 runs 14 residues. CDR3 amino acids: CASSLTGVQETQYF. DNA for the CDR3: TGTGCCAGCAGCTTAACGGGGGTCCAAGAGACCCAGTACTTC. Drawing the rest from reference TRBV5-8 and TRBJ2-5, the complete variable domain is EAGVTQSPTHLIKTRGQQATLRCSPISGHTSVYWYQQALGLGLQFLLWYDEGEERNRGNFPPRFSGRQFPNYSSELNVNALELEDSALYLCASSLTGVQETQYFGPGTRLLVL.

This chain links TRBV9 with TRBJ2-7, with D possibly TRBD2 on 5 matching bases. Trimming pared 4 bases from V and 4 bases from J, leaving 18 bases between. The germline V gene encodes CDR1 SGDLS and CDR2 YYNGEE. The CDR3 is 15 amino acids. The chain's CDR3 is CASSLGMGRFYEQYF. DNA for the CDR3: TGTGCCAGCAGCCTCGGGATGGGGAGATTTTACGAGCAGTACTTC.

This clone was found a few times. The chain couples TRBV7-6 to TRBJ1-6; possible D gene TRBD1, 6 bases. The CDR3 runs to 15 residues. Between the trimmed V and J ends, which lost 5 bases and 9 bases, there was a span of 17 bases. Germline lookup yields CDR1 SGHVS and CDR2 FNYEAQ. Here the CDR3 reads CASSAGEGLGSPLHF. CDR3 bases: TGTGCCAGCAGCGCAGGGGAGGGGTTAGGTTCACCCCTCCACTTT.

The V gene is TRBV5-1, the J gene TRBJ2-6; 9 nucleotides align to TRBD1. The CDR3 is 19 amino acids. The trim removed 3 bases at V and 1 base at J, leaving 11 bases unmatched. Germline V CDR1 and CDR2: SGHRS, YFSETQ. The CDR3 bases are TGCGCCAGCAGCTGGAGTCCGGGACAGGGAATTTCTGGGGCCAACGTCCTGACTTTC. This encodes CASSWSPGQGISGANVLTF.